A single sample gave rise to the 8 T cell receptor beta chains below, sequenced in a study of blood T cell repertoires in COVID-19. Clones were read by immunoSEQ multiplex PCR, and TCRdb kept only the in-frame ones, dropping some. The repertoire consists of tens of thousands of clones, with about four fifths occurring once and the leading ten covering 15%. Sequencing was done on a sample of peripheral blood. The receptors shown here come from a human donor in a cohort sampled during active COVID-19.

CDR3 residues: CASSESISNEVYEQYF. For the CDR3, the DNA is TGCGCCAGCAGTGAGTCGATTAGCAACGAAGTCTACGAGCAGTACTTC. The genes are TRBV10-1 and TRBJ2-7; D is unresolved. The V and J ends lost 0 bases and 3 bases respectively, with 15 bases between them. This CDR3 region has 16 residues. Germline lookup yields CDR1 WNHNN and CDR2 SYGVQD (reference sequence).

The rearrangement links TRBV6-1 to TRBJ2-6; possibly TRBD2 for D (5 bases). CDR3 length equals 16 residues. Per germline, CDR1 MNHNS and CDR2 SASEGT. The V end was cut by 2 bases, the J end by 1 base, with 9 bases between. CDR3 in amino acids: CASSETRASGANVLTF. The DNA of the CDR3 is TGTGCCAGCAGTGAAACTAGGGCTTCTGGGGCCAACGTCCTGACTTTC.

The J gene is TRBJ2-7, the V gene TRBV20-1; a weak D match, TRBD2 (5 bases). Germline-derived CDR1 and CDR2 are DFQATT and SNEGSKA (reference sequence). V lost 3 bases to trimming and J lost 4 bases, with 19 bases between them. This CDR3 contains 15 residues. CDR3 protein: CSASWPGSGLYEQYF. CDR3 in DNA: TGCAGTGCTAGTTGGCCAGGAAGCGGCCTTTACGAGCAGTACTTC.

In its sample, this clone was seen once. The chain couples TRBV2 to TRBJ2-4; D not certain. The CDR3 length is 11 residues. V was trimmed by 7 bases and J by 1 base, leaving 2 bases between them. CDR1 and CDR2 (germline): SNHLY, FYNNEI. For the CDR3, the DNA is TGTGCCAGCACGGCCAAAAACATTCAGTACTTC. Its protein is CASTAKNIQYF.

A few counts support this clone. This chain connects TRBV5-1 to TRBJ2-1; D is perhaps TRBD2 (5 bases). This CDR3 comprises 13 residues. Germline V gene lookup returns CDR1 SGHRS and CDR2 YFSETQ. Trimming removed 4 bases from V and 10 bases from J, with 15 bases in between. The CDR3 nucleotides are TGCGCCAGCAGCCTTCCCATCGGAGGAGAGCAGTTCTTC. Translating gives CASSLPIGGEQFF.

This clone was seen only once. V usage is TRBV6-6 and J usage is TRBJ2-7, with TRBD1 matching 9 bases. Trimming took 6 bases from V and 4 from J; bases not matched to a gene: 7. The CDR3 covers 14 residues. From germline, CDR1 is MNHNY and CDR2 SVGAGI (reference sequence). The CDR3 region is CASSLQGASYEQYF. Here the CDR3 DNA reads TGTGCCAGCAGCCTACAGGGGGCGAGTTACGAGCAGTACTTC.

The chain joins TRBV12-3 or TRBV12-4 to TRBJ1-3; a possible D gene is TRBD1 (5 bases). Trimming took off 5 bases at V and 4 bases at J, with 9 bases between the two ends. The CDR3 has 13 amino acids. CDR3 DNA sequence: TGTGCCAGCAGTCCCAAGGGGGGAAACACCATATATTTT. Translating it yields CASSPKGGNTIYF.

The rearrangement uses TRBV12-5 and TRBJ1-1; perhaps TRBD1 as D (5 bases). Trimming took 8 bases from V and 2 from J, leaving 15 bases between them. The V gene's germline CDR1 is LGHNT and CDR2 FRNRAP. The CDR3 runs 14 residues. The CDR3 DNA reads as TGTGCTAGTACTATATCCGACAGAAACACTGAAGCTTTCTTT. It yields the protein CASTISDRNTEAFF.